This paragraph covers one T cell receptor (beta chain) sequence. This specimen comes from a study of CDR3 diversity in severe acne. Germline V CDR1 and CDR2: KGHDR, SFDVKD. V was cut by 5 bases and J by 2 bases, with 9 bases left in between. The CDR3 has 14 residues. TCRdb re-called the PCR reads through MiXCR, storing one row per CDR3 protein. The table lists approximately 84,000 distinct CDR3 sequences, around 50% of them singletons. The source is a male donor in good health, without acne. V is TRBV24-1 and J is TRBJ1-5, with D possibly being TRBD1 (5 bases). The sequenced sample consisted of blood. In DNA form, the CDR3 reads TGTGCCACCAGTGGCCAGGGAGGCAATCAGCCCCAGCATTTT. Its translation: CATSGQGGNQPQHF.